These 2 T cell receptor beta chains came from one sample sequenced in a study of beta chain features in type 1 diabetes. The authors reverse transcribed all of the isolated RNA, so sequencing captured expressed TCRB transcripts. Profiling relied on immunoSEQ multiplex PCR, and the TCRdb table lists in-frame clones only, not all of them. The sample has 860,000 or so clones; 17% are singletons. The sample was naive CD4+ T cells from blood. These receptors were taken from a woman younger than 35 in good health.

The chain combines TRBV28 with TRBJ2-2, with unresolved D. In germline, CDR1 is MDHEN, CDR2 SYDVKM. The CDR3 runs to 16 residues. Trimming pared 4 bases from V and 5 bases from J, leaving 17 bases between. CDR3 residues: CASSSYPQSRTGELFF. CDR3 DNA: TGTGCCAGCAGTTCGTACCCCCAATCGCGGACCGGGGAGCTGTTTTTT.

This clone occurred a few times. The chain employs TRBV11-2 and TRBJ1-1; tentatively, D is TRBD1 (6 bases). There are 16 residues in the CDR3. Trimming removed 5 bases at V and 4 bases at J, with 20 bases between. CDR1 is SGHAT, CDR2 FQNNGV, per germline. CDR3: CASSPRGGLQTTEAFF. The CDR3 bases are TGTGCCAGCAGCCCCCGGGGGGGGCTTCAGACCACTGAAGCTTTCTTT.